This TCR beta chain was obtained from a study of cytomegalovirus exposure and HLA in healthy donors. Vbeta (60) and Jbeta (13) primers were used in the PCR. Clones were read by immunoSEQ multiplex PCR, and TCRdb kept only the in-frame ones, dropping some. Of approximately 130,000 clones in the sample, less than 80% are singletons; the top ten hold roughly 4%. The CDR3 runs 14 residues. The germline gives CDR1 SGHDT, CDR2 YYEEEE. J gave up 2 bases and V 1 base, and 2 bases lay outside the gene matches. The source of this sequence is a man in his fifties or sixties in good health and CMV-seropositive. V gene TRBV5-6 combines with J gene TRBJ2-5, with TRBD2 identical over 7 bases. Specimen: PBMCs. This chain's CDR3 is CASSLTSVQETQYF. The DNA for the CDR3 is TGTGCCAGCAGCTTGACTAGCGTACAAGAGACCCAGTACTTC.